What follows are 19 T cell receptor beta chains derived from one specimen sequenced in a study of shared clonotypes between healthy human individuals. TCRdb keeps only in-frame clones here, not all; method: immunoSEQ multiplex PCR. The sample includes 2,500,000 or so clones, approximately 93% of them seen just once. The sequenced sample consisted of naive CD4+ T cells from PBMCs. This sample's subset: CD45RA+ positively selected. The receptors derive from a man between 18 and 35 years old in good health. Some clones in this sample may be carry-over from other donors' samples.

V and J are TRBV7-3 and TRBJ1-5, with D possibly matching TRBD1 (5 bases). This CDR3 has 15 residues. CDR1 is SGHTA and CDR2 is FQGTGA in the germline V gene. Deletions cut 1 base from V and 3 bases from J, with 10 bases between. CDR3 DNA sequence: TGTGCCAGCAGCTTAAGTCTGGACAACAATCAGCCCCAGCATTTT. Amino acid sequence: CASSLSLDNNQPQHF.

This clone was picked up one time. This sequence joins TRBV4-1 and TRBJ2-1; 13 bases align to TRBD2. The CDR3 is made up of 14 amino acids. V lost 6 bases to trimming and J lost 10 bases; unmatched junction nucleotides: 6. Germline values: CDR1 MGHRA, CDR2 YSYEKL. CDR3 protein: CASRTSGRSREQFF. The CDR3 DNA follows: TGCGCCAGCAGGACTAGCGGGAGGAGTCGGGAGCAGTTCTTC.

The rearrangement uses TRBV27 and TRBJ1-1; D is perhaps TRBD1 (6 bases). The V end lost 4 bases, the J end lost 1 base, and 16 bases lay between the germline ends. The CDR3 spans 16 residues. Germline V CDR1 and CDR2: MNHEY, SMNVEV (reference sequence). The DNA of the CDR3 is TGTGCCAGCAGTTCCCTATTCAGGGGTCCGAACACTGAAGCTTTCTTT. It encodes CASSSLFRGPNTEAFF.

The chain links TRBV6-5 to TRBJ2-5; D is unclear. Per germline, CDR1 MNHEY and CDR2 SVGAGI. Deletions cut 2 bases from V and 4 bases from J, with 11 bases between. The CDR3 is made up of 14 amino acids. CDR3 sequence (DNA): TGTGCCAGCAGTTACGTAGGTCCCCCAGAGACCCAGTACTTC. This translates into CASSYVGPPETQYF.

The chain has TRBV4-3 and TRBJ1-2, with TRBD1 as a possible D gene (5 bases). The CDR3 totals 14 residues. Between the trimmed V and J ends, which lost 0 bases and 7 bases, there was a span of 12 bases. The germline gives CDR1 LGHNA, CDR2 YSLEER. Written as DNA, the CDR3 is TGCGCCAGCAGCCAAGATGGATACGGGGCTGGCTACACCTTC. Its protein product is CASSQDGYGAGYTF.

The gene calls are TRBV11-2 and TRBJ2-7, with D possibly matching TRBD1 (6 bases). The germline V gene encodes CDR1 SGHAT and CDR2 FQNNGV. The V gene lost 5 bases and the J gene lost 3 bases, with 11 bases spanning the gap. This CDR3 is 13 amino acids long. The CDR3: CASSPGADYEQYF. The CDR3 DNA reads as TGTGCCAGCAGCCCAGGGGCCGACTACGAGCAGTACTTC. Full variable domain (rest looked up from reference TRBV11-2 and TRBJ2-7): EAGVAQSPRYKIIEKRQSVAFWCNPISGHATLYWYQQILGQGPKLLIQFQNNGVVDDSQLPKDRFSAERLKGVDSTLKIQPAKLEDSAVYLCASSPGADYEQYFGPGTRLTVT.

This clone was found once. The V gene is TRBV11-2, the J gene TRBJ1-2, with 9 bases fitting TRBD1. J gave up 3 bases and V 10 bases, and 21 bases lay outside the gene matches. Looked up from germline, CDR1 is SGHAT and CDR2 is FQNNGV. The CDR3 totals 18 residues. In DNA, the CDR3 is TGTGCCAACCAGCTTAGTATAGTAGGGGACAGGGATGACTATGGCTACACCTTC. This encodes CANQLSIVGDRDDYGYTF.

The genes are TRBV6-5 and TRBJ2-5; 8 bases align to TRBD1. The CDR3 spans 15 residues. Germline loops: CDR1 MNHEY, CDR2 SVGAGI. J gave up 5 bases and V 6 bases, and 11 bases lay outside the gene matches. The chain's CDR3 is CASRTGQGGQETQYF. Here the CDR3 DNA reads TGTGCCAGCAGAACCGGACAGGGCGGTCAGGAGACCCAGTACTTC.

The chain has TRBV25-1 and TRBJ2-7; 10 nucleotides match TRBD1. After removal of 4 bases from V and 9 bases from J, the junction contained 9 bases not matched to a gene. Germline values: CDR1 MGHDK, CDR2 SYGVNS. This CDR3 spans 14 amino acids. CDR3 loop: CASSASGTGVAQYF. CDR3 sequence (DNA): TGTGCCAGCAGTGCCTCCGGGACAGGGGTTGCGCAGTACTTC.

The V call is TRBV7-9, the J call TRBJ1-1; 7 bases align to TRBD1. This CDR3 has 13 amino acids. CDR1 and CDR2 from the germline V gene are SEHNR and FQNEAQ (reference sequence). V shed 5 bases and J 4 bases; nucleotides not matched to a gene: 4. CDR3 nucleotides: TGTGCCAGCAGCCCAGGGGGAGGCACTGAAGCTTTCTTT. It encodes CASSPGGGTEAFF.

This chain joins TRBV11-3 and TRBJ2-1, with a tentative D call TRBD2 (6 bases). Trimming left V 4 bases short and J 5 bases short, with 15 bases between. The CDR3 runs to 15 residues. In germline, CDR1 is SGHNT, CDR2 YENEEA. The CDR3 loop reads CASSSSGGAHNEQFF. CDR3 sequence (DNA): TGTGCCAGCAGCTCCTCAGGCGGGGCCCACAATGAGCAGTTCTTC.

With regard to this clone: The same CDR3 arises from other DNA sequences in this sample as well. V is TRBV28 and J is TRBJ1-4, with D perhaps matching TRBD1 (5 bases). The CDR3 loop spans 14 amino acids. Germline values: CDR1 MDHEN, CDR2 SYDVKM. Trimming pared 4 bases from V and 5 bases from J, leaving 11 bases between. DNA of the CDR3: TGTGCCAGCAGTTCGGGACTGGGGAATGAAAAACTGTTTTTT. Its protein product is CASSSGLGNEKLFF.

The CDR3 sequence is CASSPGTSSTDTQYF. CDR3 DNA sequence: TGTGCCAGTAGTCCCGGTACTAGTAGCACAGATACGCAGTATTTT. This rearrangement joins TRBV19 to TRBJ2-3; the D gene is possibly TRBD2 (5 bases). The V end was cut by 5 bases, the J end by 0 bases, with 12 bases between. In germline, CDR1 is LNHDA, CDR2 SQIVND (reference sequence). The CDR3 runs to 15 residues.

The chain links TRBV5-6 to TRBJ2-1; possibly TRBD2 for D (7 bases). The CDR3 runs to 15 residues. Trimming left V 6 bases short and J 4 bases short, with 17 bases between. The germline CDR1 and CDR2 sequences are SGHDT and YYEEEE. The CDR3 nucleotides are TGTGCCAGCACGATCCTCCGGGGGGCATACAATGAGCAGTTCTTC. Translated, it gives CASTILRGAYNEQFF.

V is TRBV7-3 and J is TRBJ2-5; D not resolved. CDR3 length equals 15 residues. V was shortened by 1 base and J by 1 base, with 10 bases between the two germline ends. Germline CDR1 reads SGHTA; CDR2 reads FQGTGA. CDR3 residues: CASSLNAGTQETQYF. The DNA for the CDR3 is TGTGCCAGCAGCTTAAACGCAGGAACCCAAGAGACCCAGTACTTC.

As regards this clone: Different DNA sequences within this sample yield the same CDR3. The genes are TRBV5-1 and TRBJ1-1; D gene uncertain. CDR3 length equals 11 residues. With 0 bases removed from V and 8 bases from J, the gap between germline ends came to 5 bases. Germline assignment: CDR1 SGHRS and CDR2 YFSETQ. The CDR3 region has the DNA TGCGCCAGCAGCTTGGTGGGGGAAGCTTTCTTT. Translation gives CASSLVGEAFF.

With respect to this clone: This specimen includes other DNA sequences encoding the same CDR3. This sequence joins TRBV30 and TRBJ2-1, with D hard to call. V lost 3 bases and J 5 bases, leaving 5 bases between the germline ends. The CDR3 is made up of 11 amino acids. CDR1 is GTSNPN, CDR2 SVGIG, per germline (reference sequence). CDR3 loop: CAWRLNNEQFF. The CDR3 DNA follows: TGTGCCTGGAGGCTGAACAATGAGCAGTTCTTC.

CDR3 coding DNA: TGTGCCAGCAGCGTAGACGGTCGGGTCGGAGGGAGTCAAGAGACCCAGTACTTC. It encodes CASSVDGRVGGSQETQYF. The chain is built from TRBV9 and TRBJ2-5; D perhaps matches TRBD2 (6 bases). The CDR3 has 18 residues. The germline CDR1 and CDR2 sequences are SGDLS and YYNGEE. The V end lost 0 bases, the J end lost 2 bases, and 20 bases lay between the germline ends. Full variable domain (rest looked up from reference TRBV9 and TRBJ2-5): DSGVTQTPKHLITATGQRVTLRCSPRSGDLSVYWYQQSLDQGLQFLIQYYNGEERAKGNILERFSAQQFPDLHSELNLSSLELGDSALYFCASSVDGRVGGSQETQYFGPGTRLLVL.

This chain's CDR3 is CASSDRLADYNEQFF. In DNA form, the CDR3 reads TGTGCCAGCAGTGATCGTCTAGCGGATTACAATGAGCAGTTCTTC. J is TRBJ2-1 and V is TRBV2, with 7 nucleotides matching TRBD2. The V gene end was trimmed by 3 bases and the J gene end by 4 bases; junction bases not matched to a gene: 6. Germline V CDR1 and CDR2: SNHLY, FYNNEI. The CDR3 has 15 residues.